These T cell receptor beta chains were read from a single sample in a study of graft-versus-host responses after intestinal transplantation. Profiling relied on immunoSEQ multiplex PCR, and the TCRdb table lists in-frame clones only, not all of them. The repertoire holds over 9,000 clones, with roughly 88% as singletons. The sequenced sample was PBMCs, obtained 242 days after intestinal transplant. The receptors were gathered from a human patient who received an intestinal transplant, so some T cells may come from the graft donor. The CDR3 runs from the conserved cysteine through the conserved F or W. A D gene is named only where the DNA matches it firmly. A row's size may be missing; if present it is once, few, many or a size class.

J gene,D gene,clone size,CDR3 length,V gene,CDR3 protein,CDR3 DNA
TRBJ1-2,TRBD1,NA,15,TRBV10-2,CASSGEDRGFYGYTF,TGCGCCAGCAGTGGGGAGGACAGGGGGTTCTATGGCTACACCTTC
TRBJ2-1,NA,NA,15,TRBV7-3,CASSLGGGRYNEQFF,TGTGCCAGCAGCTTAGGCGGAGGGCGCTACAATGAGCAGTTCTTC
TRBJ2-1,NA,NA,11,TRBV19,CASSIDGVQFF,TGTGCCAGTAGTATCGACGGCGTGCAGTTCTTC
TRBJ1-2,NA,NA,17,TRBV19,CASSIARSGRPNYGYTF,TGTGCCAGTAGTATCGCCCGTTCGGGACGGCCTAACTATGGCTACACCTTC
TRBJ2-2,TRBD2,NA,15,TRBV29-1,CSVDVAGGGTGELFF,TGCAGCGTGGACGTAGCGGGAGGTGGCACCGGGGAGCTGTTTTTT
TRBJ1-5,NA,once,16,TRBV4-1,CASSQGQGGSNQPQHF,TGCGCCAGCAGCCAAGGTCAGGGTGGGAGCAATCAGCCCCAGCATTTT
TRBJ2-7,NA,NA,15,TRBV5-1,CASSLFSGEAYEQYF,TGCGCCAGCAGCTTGTTTTCGGGGGAAGCATACGAGCAGTACTTC
TRBJ1-2,NA,NA,18,TRBV5-6,CASSSAAGQSIPNYGYTF,TGTGCCAGCAGCAGCGCGGCGGGGCAGAGCATACCTAACTATGGCTACACCTTC
TRBJ1-5,NA,NA,14,TRBV30,CAWSGIASNQPQHF,TGTGCCTGGAGTGGTATCGCTAGCAATCAGCCCCAGCATTTT
TRBJ2-5,NA,NA,15,TRBV5-1,CASSFGAGQRETQYF,TGCGCCAGCAGCTTTGGTGCAGGGCAGAGAGAGACCCAGTACTTC
TRBJ2-1,TRBD2,NA,16,TRBV6-1,CASSEFGLAVYNEQFF,TGTGCCAGCAGTGAATTTGGACTAGCGGTCTACAATGAGCAGTTCTTC
TRBJ2-2,TRBD1,NA,15,TRBV7-9,CASSSGTGDTGELFF,TGTGCCAGCAGCTCCGGGACAGGGGACACCGGGGAGCTGTTTTTT
TRBJ2-5,NA,once,13,TRBV15,CATSRALEGDQYF,TGTGCCACCAGCAGAGCCTTAGAGGGGGACCAGTACTTC
TRBJ2-7,TRBD2,NA,18,TRBV9,CASSGGTSGSLVHYEQYF,TGTGCCAGCAGCGGCGGGACTAGCGGGAGTCTAGTTCACTACGAGCAGTACTTC
TRBJ2-3,NA,NA,15,TRBV12-5,CASGSVSDGTDTQYF,TGTGCTAGTGGTTCCGTCAGCGACGGCACAGATACGCAGTATTTT
TRBJ1-6,NA,NA,13,TRBV19,CASLQGPGSPLHF,TGTGCCAGTCTACAGGGCCCCGGGTCACCCCTCCACTTT
TRBJ2-2,NA,NA,16,TRBV11-2,CASSVNRPTNTGELFF,TGTGCCAGCAGCGTCAACAGGCCCACGAACACCGGGGAGCTGTTTTTT
TRBJ2-2,NA,NA,15,TRBV5-1,CASSLPAPGTGELFF,TGCGCCAGCAGCTTGCCTGCGCCTGGGACCGGGGAGCTGTTTTTT
TRBJ1-3,NA,NA,16,TRBV10-3,CAISESAVGSGNTIYF,TGTGCCATCAGTGAGTCGGCAGTTGGCTCTGGAAACACCATATATTTT
TRBJ2-7,TRBD1,medium-sized,15,TRBV15,CATSSGTGGSYEQYF,TGTGCCACCAGCTCCGGGACAGGGGGCTCCTACGAGCAGTACTTC
TRBJ2-7,NA,NA,12,TRBV19,CASSMGSYEQYF,TGTGCCAGTAGTATGGGCTCCTACGAGCAGTACTTC
TRBJ2-5,TRBD2,NA,15,TRBV19,CASRTSGRARETQYF,TGTGCCAGTAGGACTAGCGGGAGGGCCAGAGAGACCCAGTACTTC
TRBJ2-2,NA,NA,15,TRBV7-2,CASSLATGFTGELFF,TGTGCCAGCAGCTTAGCGACAGGCTTCACCGGGGAGCTGTTTTTT
TRBJ2-7,NA,NA,14,TRBV28,CASTLGDGPYEQYF,TGTGCCAGCACCCTCGGGGACGGACCCTACGAGCAGTACTTC
TRBJ1-2,NA,NA,16,TRBV7-1,CASSFTTDNRAVSYTF,TGTGCCAGCAGCTTCACAACCGACAACAGGGCCGTAAGCTACACCTTC
TRBJ2-1,TRBD2,NA,13,TRBV4-2,CASRSGTYNEQFF,TGTGCCAGCAGGAGCGGGACGTACAATGAGCAGTTCTTC
TRBJ2-5,NA,NA,15,TRBV5-6,CASSLPGSSQETQYF,TGTGCCAGCAGCCTTCCCGGGAGCTCCCAAGAGACCCAGTACTTC
TRBJ2-5,TRBD1,NA,16,TRBV5-6,CASSSGIQGRQETQYF,TGTGCCAGCAGCAGCGGAATACAGGGGCGGCAAGAGACCCAGTACTTC
TRBJ2-1,TRBD2,NA,15,TRBV6-5,CASSPLAGGYNEQFF,TGTGCCAGCAGCCCCCTAGCGGGAGGCTACAATGAGCAGTTCTTC
TRBJ1-1,NA,NA,14,TRBV6-5,CASTHPGGKTEAFF,TGTGCCAGCACCCATCCGGGGGGAAAGACTGAAGCTTTCTTT
TRBJ2-1,TRBD2,NA,17,TRBV28,CASSFPTSGSSYNEQFF,TGTGCCAGCAGTTTTCCGACTAGCGGGAGCTCCTACAATGAGCAGTTCTTC
TRBJ2-1,TRBD2,NA,15,TRBV5-8,CASSLGGTPADEQFF,TGCGCCAGCAGCTTGGGAGGGACCCCGGCGGATGAGCAGTTCTTC
TRBJ2-5,NA,NA,12,TRBV5-5,CASSLREETQYF,TGTGCCAGCAGCTTGCGGGAAGAGACCCAGTACTTC
TRBJ2-7,TRBD1,NA,14,TRBV11-2,CASSLGQGVYEQYF,TGTGCCAGCAGCTTAGGGCAGGGGGTCTACGAGCAGTACTTC
TRBJ2-1,TRBD2,NA,16,TRBV7-3,CASSFGLAGPYNEQFF,TGTGCCAGCAGCTTCGGACTAGCGGGGCCTTACAATGAGCAGTTCTTC
TRBJ2-7,NA,NA,12,TRBV28,CASSWGYYEQYF,TGTGCCAGCAGTTGGGGATACTACGAGCAGTACTTC
TRBJ1-4,NA,NA,12,TRBV5-1,CASSSYGEKLFF,TGCGCCAGCAGCTCCTACGGTGAAAAACTGTTTTTT
TRBJ2-1,NA,NA,13,TRBV27,CASSLMAPNEQFF,TGTGCCAGCAGTTTAATGGCACCCAATGAGCAGTTCTTC
TRBJ1-6,TRBD1,NA,14,TRBV10-3,CAISSGTEQVPLHF,TGTGCCATCAGCTCCGGGACAGAACAGGTACCCCTCCACTTT
TRBJ1-4,NA,NA,15,TRBV28,CASSLYVATNEKLFF,TGTGCCAGCAGTTTATACGTGGCAACTAATGAAAAACTGTTTTTT
TRBJ2-3,TRBD1,NA,16,TRBV7-2,CASSPQGDPSTDTQYF,TGTGCCAGCAGCCCACAGGGGGACCCTTCCACAGATACGCAGTATTTT
TRBJ2-7,NA,NA,16,TRBV4-3,CASSQESDTTSYEQYF,TGCGCCAGCAGCCAAGAGTCGGACACTACCTCCTACGAGCAGTACTTC
TRBJ1-2,NA,NA,14,TRBV19,CASSIMGDSYGYTF,TGTGCCAGTAGTATCATGGGGGACTCGTATGGCTACACCTTC
TRBJ2-7,TRBD1,NA,16,TRBV27,CASNLLYRDRGYEQYF,TGTGCCAGCAATCTGCTCTACCGGGACAGGGGATACGAGCAGTACTTC
TRBJ1-1,NA,NA,15,TRBV4-2,CASSPGVGENTEAFF,TGTGCCAGCAGCCCTGGGGTGGGTGAGAACACTGAAGCTTTCTTT
TRBJ2-7,NA,NA,14,TRBV11-1,CASSTGLLSYEQYF,TGTGCCAGCAGTACAGGGCTTCTCTCCTACGAGCAGTACTTC
TRBJ2-1,NA,NA,18,TRBV28,CASSLRSLRKANYNEQFF,TGTGCCAGCAGTTTACGCTCCCTCCGAAAGGCTAACTACAATGAGCAGTTCTTC
TRBJ2-7,NA,NA,15,TRBV4-2,CASSQDRNPTDEQYF,TGTGCCAGCAGCCAAGATCGGAACCCGACTGACGAGCAGTACTTC